The 7 T cell receptor beta chains reported below all come from one sample, sequenced in a study of metastatic and nonmetastatic thyroid tumors. Through MiXCR, TCRdb re-clonotyped the PCR reads. Of roughly 35,000 clones listed, about 15% are singletons. All patients reached thyroid surgery having received no treatment beforehand. Input material: blood. Receptors originate from a female donor with papillary thyroid cancer or a benign thyroid nodule (not recorded which). Some clones in this sample may be carry-over from other donors' samples.

This clone showed up many times. Different DNA sequences within this sample yield the same CDR3. This rearrangement joins TRBV18 to TRBJ2-3; D uncertain. This CDR3 is 15 amino acids long. Per germline, CDR1 KGHSH and CDR2 LQKENI. The germline V and J ends were trimmed by 6 bases and 0 bases, with 13 bases remaining between them. CDR3 bases: TGTGCCAGCTCGCCTCAGGAATCTAGCACAGATACGCAGTATTTT. Its translation is CASSPQESSTDTQYF.

This clone was found many times. The chain uses TRBV19 and TRBJ1-5; 7 bases align to TRBD1. CDR1 is LNHDA and CDR2 is SQIVND in the germline V gene (reference sequence). With V trimmed by 7 bases and J by 0 bases, 6 bases remained unmatched. This CDR3 comprises 15 residues. The CDR3 coding sequence is TGTGCCAGTAAGGGGGCAGGGGGTAGCAATCAGCCCCAGCATTTT. As protein: CASKGAGGSNQPQHF.

In nucleotides, the CDR3 is TGCGCCAGCAGCCAAGATATAGCGGGAGGGCCGTCTGAGCAGTACTTC. It specifies CASSQDIAGGPSEQYF. This sequence joins TRBV4-1 and TRBJ2-7; 11 bases match TRBD2. In germline, CDR1 is MGHRA, CDR2 YSYEKL. The CDR3 extends over 16 amino acids. The V segment lost 0 bases and the J segment 7 bases; nucleotides outside the gene matches: 8.

This clone has ten or more counts. The genes are TRBV11-2 and TRBJ2-5, with TRBD1 matching over 10 bases. Germline lookup yields CDR1 SGHAT and CDR2 FQNNGV. This CDR3 has 13 amino acids. V dropped 6 bases and J dropped 5; count of bases not matched to a gene: 3. CDR3 in amino acids: CASRPTGGETQYF. In DNA, the CDR3 is TGTGCCAGCAGACCGACAGGGGGCGAGACCCAGTACTTC.

This clone has ten or more counts. This chain links TRBV20-1 with TRBJ2-3; 13 bases match TRBD2. Germline CDR1 DFQATT, CDR2 SNEGSKA (reference sequence). With V trimmed by 5 bases and J by 6 bases, 11 bases remained unmatched. There are 16 residues in the CDR3. Here the CDR3 DNA reads TGCAGTGCTGGGACCCTGGGACTAGCGGGGTTGGATACGCAGTATTTT. It yields the protein CSAGTLGLAGLDTQYF.

CDR3 sequence (DNA): TGCAGTGCTAGAGAGTCTAGCGTGACCGCCTACGAGCAGTACTTC. Translation gives CSARESSVTAYEQYF. The V gene is TRBV20-1, the J gene TRBJ2-7, with a weak D call TRBD2 (6 bases). V lost 0 bases and J 2 bases, leaving 14 bases between the germline ends. Per germline, CDR1 DFQATT and CDR2 SNEGSKA (reference sequence). CDR3 size: 15 residues.

This clone was seen repeatedly, ten times or more. This rearrangement joins TRBV27 to TRBJ1-1, with TRBD1 as a possible D gene (5 bases). Trimming took 6 bases from V and 7 from J, leaving 9 bases between them. From germline, CDR1 is MNHEY and CDR2 SMNVEV (reference sequence). This CDR3 comprises 11 residues. The CDR3: CASSQGGEAFF. The CDR3 nucleotides read TGTGCCAGCAGCCAGGGTGGTGAAGCTTTCTTT.